The 18 T cell receptor beta chains given below trace back to one sample, sequenced in a study of T cell changes during pregnancy in multiple sclerosis. Method: immunoSEQ multiplex PCR; TCRdb's copy keeps in-frame clones and lacks some. Found here are 75,000 to 95,000 clones, 85% to 95% of them singletons; the top ten hold approximately 2.2%. Sample: peripheral blood, taken after pregnancy. The receptor set was obtained from a female donor with multiple sclerosis, enrolled in a pregnancy study.

This clone showed up just a few times. The rearrangement uses TRBV10-1 and TRBJ2-2, with D tentatively TRBD2 (5 bases). The CDR3 length is 15 residues. Germline lookup yields CDR1 WNHNN and CDR2 SYGVQD (reference sequence). Trimming pared 2 bases from V and 7 bases from J, leaving 14 bases between. The CDR3, as DNA: TGCGCCAGCAGTGAGCGAAGCGGACCGGTCGGGGAGCTGTTTTTT. Its protein product is CASSERSGPVGELFF.

This chain uses TRBV19 with TRBJ1-2; D gene unclear. The CDR3 extends over 11 amino acids. Trimming cost V 4 bases and J 10 bases, with 10 bases left between them. Germline-derived CDR1 and CDR2 are LNHDA and SQIVND (reference sequence). The CDR3 nucleotides read TGTGCCAGTAGTAGGAGGGCTGACTACACCTTC. Its protein is CASSRRADYTF.

The CDR3 bases are TGTGCCAGCACCTCAAGAGGCGAGGAGCAGTACTTC. Encoded protein: CASTSRGEEQYF. The genes are TRBV7-9 and TRBJ2-7; D is unclear. From germline, CDR1 is SEHNR and CDR2 FQNEAQ (reference sequence). V lost 7 bases to trimming and J lost 7 bases, with 14 bases between them. The CDR3 contains 12 residues. Based on the CDR3 plus reference TRBV7-9 and TRBJ2-7, the full variable domain is DTGVSQNPRHKITKRGQNVTFRCDPISEHNRLYWYRQTLGQGPEFLTYFQNEAQLEKSRLLSDRFSAERPKGSFSTLEIQRTEQGDSAMYLCASTSRGEEQYFGPGTRLTVT.

The CDR3 bases are TGTGCCAGCAGTTCGATCCCGGGGGTGGGCACTGAAGCTTTCTTT. Its protein is CASSSIPGVGTEAFF. This sequence joins TRBV7-2 and TRBJ1-1; D might be TRBD1 (5 bases). Germline V lookup: CDR1 SGHTA, CDR2 FQGNSA. CDR3 length equals 15 residues. V was shortened by 6 bases and J by 4 bases, with 18 bases between the two germline ends.

This chain uses TRBV4-3 with TRBJ1-1; a weak D match, TRBD1 (6 bases). CDR1 LGHNA and CDR2 YSLEER come from the germline V gene. This CDR3 has 14 amino acids. V dropped 3 bases and J dropped 7 bases, with 15 bases sitting between them. The CDR3 sequence: CASSQPSLGGEAFF. The CDR3 DNA follows: TGCGCCAGCAGCCAGCCCTCGTTAGGGGGTGAAGCTTTCTTT.

The chain joins TRBV2 to TRBJ2-7, with 12 bases aligning to TRBD2. CDR1 and CDR2 (germline): SNHLY, FYNNEI. V lost 6 bases to trimming and J lost 0 bases; unmatched junction nucleotides: 9. This CDR3 has 17 amino acids. The CDR3 protein is CASRRTSGILSSYEQYF. The CDR3 DNA follows: TGTGCCAGCAGGCGGACTAGCGGGATTCTTAGCTCCTACGAGCAGTACTTC.

The V call is TRBV7-8, the J call TRBJ2-7; 9 bases are a match to TRBD2. The germline V gene has CDR1 SGHVS and CDR2 FQNEAQ. Trimming removed 4 bases from V and 2 bases from J; junction bases left unmatched: 3. CDR3 length: 14 residues. CDR3 protein: CASSWTSVAYEQYF. CDR3 bases: TGTGCCAGCAGCTGGACTAGCGTTGCCTACGAGCAGTACTTC.

The chain couples TRBV30 to TRBJ2-5; tentatively, D is TRBD1 (7 bases). The V and J ends lost 2 bases and 7 bases respectively, with 14 bases between them. The CDR3 extends over 13 amino acids. CDR1 is GTSNPN, CDR2 SVGIG, per germline (reference sequence). The CDR3 reads CAWSIDREATQYF. As DNA, the CDR3 is TGTGCCTGGAGTATTGACAGGGAGGCGACCCAGTACTTC.

V and J are TRBV9 and TRBJ1-1; D is possibly TRBD1 (5 bases). Trimming took off 4 bases at V and 1 base at J, with 14 bases between the two ends. The CDR3 is 15 residues long. CDR1 SGDLS and CDR2 YYNGEE come from the germline V gene. CDR3 sequence reads: CASSPRQGGNTEAFF. In DNA, the CDR3 is TGTGCCAGCAGCCCCCGGCAGGGAGGGAACACTGAAGCTTTCTTT.

The chain combines TRBV13 with TRBJ1-5; maybe TRBD1 (5 bases). V was shortened by 4 bases and J by 7 bases, with 17 bases between the two germline ends. CDR1 PRHDT and CDR2 FYEKMQ come from the germline V gene (reference sequence). The CDR3 has 15 amino acids. CDR3 DNA: TGTGCCAGCAGCTCCAACCGGGACTCAGGGCAGCCCCAGCATTTT. Translation gives CASSSNRDSGQPQHF. Variable domain in full (rest from reference TRBV13 and TRBJ1-5): AAGVIQSPRHLIKEKRETATLKCYPIPRHDTVYWYQQGPGQDPQFLISFYEKMQSDKGSIPDRFSAQQFSDYHSELNMSSLELGDSALYFCASSSNRDSGQPQHFGDGTRLSIL.

The V and J genes are TRBV5-1 and TRBJ2-1; 7 bases align to TRBD1. The V segment lost 1 base and the J segment 3 bases; nucleotides outside the gene matches: 4. Germline V lookup: CDR1 SGHRS, CDR2 YFSETQ. The CDR3 totals 15 residues. CDR3 in DNA: TGCGCCAGCAGCTTGACAGGGGAAGGCTACAATGAGCAGTTCTTC. This encodes CASSLTGEGYNEQFF.

The rearrangement joins TRBV9 to TRBJ1-1; 10 bases map to TRBD1. The CDR3 runs 18 residues. Unmatched junction bases numbered 11, after V lost 0 bases and J lost 3 bases. Germline V gene sequence: CDR1 SGDLS, CDR2 YYNGEE. CDR3 bases: TGTGCCAGCAGCGTAGCTTCGACAGGGGGCGCCTGGGACACTGAAGCTTTCTTT. Amino acids: CASSVASTGGAWDTEAFF.

This chain joins TRBV12-5 and TRBJ2-5; D gene uncertain. This CDR3 is 12 amino acids long. The germline V and J ends were trimmed by 6 bases and 3 bases, with 8 bases remaining between them. Germline loops: CDR1 LGHNT, CDR2 FRNRAP. The CDR3: CASGSREETQYF. The CDR3 region has the DNA TGTGCTAGTGGGTCACGGGAAGAGACCCAGTACTTC.

This chain links TRBV19 with TRBJ2-6, with TRBD1 identical over 9 bases. Germline V CDR1 and CDR2: LNHDA, SQIVND (reference sequence). J was trimmed by 0 bases and V by 3 bases; bases with no gene match: 3. The CDR3 spans 17 residues. As DNA, the CDR3 is TGTGCCAGTAGTATTGGGACAGGGCTCTCTGGGGCCAACGTCCTGACTTTC. It codes for CASSIGTGLSGANVLTF.

This sequence joins TRBV18 and TRBJ2-7; D is perhaps TRBD1 (7 bases). Germline V lookup: CDR1 KGHSH, CDR2 LQKENI. The germline V and J ends were trimmed by 6 bases and 5 bases, with 17 bases remaining between them. The CDR3 totals 14 residues. Here the CDR3 DNA reads TGTGCCAGCTCCCTCGGAGGGGGCAAGGACGAGCAGTACTTC. Residues: CASSLGGGKDEQYF.

The genes are TRBV29-1 and TRBJ2-1; the D gene is possibly TRBD2 (5 bases). V lost 3 bases to trimming and J lost 3 bases, with 9 bases between them. Germline CDR1 and CDR2: SQVTM and ANQGSEA. This CDR3 has 13 residues. CDR3 in amino acids: CSVDLAFYNEQFF. The CDR3 DNA reads TGCAGCGTTGATCTAGCTTTCTACAATGAGCAGTTCTTC.

The V gene is TRBV30, the J gene TRBJ2-7; weak D call: TRBD1 (6 bases). Per germline, CDR1 GTSNPN and CDR2 SVGIG (reference sequence). CDR3 length equals 13 residues. The V gene lost 2 bases and the J gene lost 1 base, with 9 bases spanning the gap. CDR3 region: CAWSRTDSYEQYF. The CDR3 region has the DNA TGTGCCTGGAGTCGGACAGATTCCTACGAGCAGTACTTC.

CDR3 coding DNA: TGTGCCAGCAGCTTGGGAGGGGCGGTGACCGGGGAGCTGTTTTTT. Its translation is CASSLGGAVTGELFF. The genes are TRBV7-2 and TRBJ2-2; 7 nucleotides align to TRBD2. Germline V lookup: CDR1 SGHTA, CDR2 FQGNSA. The V and J ends lost 3 bases and 5 bases, in that order; junction bases with no gene match: 6. The CDR3 is 15 residues long.